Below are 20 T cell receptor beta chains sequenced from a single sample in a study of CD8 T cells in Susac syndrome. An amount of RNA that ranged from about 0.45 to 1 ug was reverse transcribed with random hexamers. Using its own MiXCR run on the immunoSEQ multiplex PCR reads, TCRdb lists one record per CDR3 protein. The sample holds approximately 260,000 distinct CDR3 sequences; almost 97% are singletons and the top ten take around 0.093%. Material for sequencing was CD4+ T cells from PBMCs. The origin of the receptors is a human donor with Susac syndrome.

The CDR3 DNA is TGTGCCAGCAGCCGAGGGACCGAGCGAGAGACCGGGGAGCTGTTTTTT. It translates to CASSRGTERETGELFF. V and J are TRBV4-2 and TRBJ2-2, with D perhaps being TRBD1 or TRBD2 (5 bases each). Trimming took 4 bases from V and 5 from J, leaving 17 bases between them. From germline, CDR1 is LGHNA and CDR2 YNFKEQ. CDR3 length: 16 amino acids.

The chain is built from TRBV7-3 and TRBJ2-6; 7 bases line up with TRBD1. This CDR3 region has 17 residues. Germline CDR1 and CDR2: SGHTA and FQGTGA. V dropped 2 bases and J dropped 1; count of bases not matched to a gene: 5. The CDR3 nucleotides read TGTGCCAGCAGCTTAGGAGACAGGGATTCTGGGGCCAACGTCCTGACTTTC. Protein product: CASSLGDRDSGANVLTF. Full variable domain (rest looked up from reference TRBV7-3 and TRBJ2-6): GAGVSQTPSNKVTEKGKYVELRCDPISGHTALYWYRQSLGQGPEFLIYFQGTGAADDSGLPNDRFFAVRPEGSVSTLKIQRTERGDSAVYLCASSLGDRDSGANVLTFGAGSRLTVL.

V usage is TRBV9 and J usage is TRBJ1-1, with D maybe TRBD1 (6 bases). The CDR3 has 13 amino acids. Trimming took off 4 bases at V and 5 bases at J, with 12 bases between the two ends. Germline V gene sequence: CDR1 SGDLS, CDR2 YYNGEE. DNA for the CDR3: TGTGCCAGCAGCCCGAGGGGGGGAACTGAAGCTTTCTTT. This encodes CASSPRGGTEAFF. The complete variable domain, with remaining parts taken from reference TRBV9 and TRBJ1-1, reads DSGVTQTPKHLITATGQRVTLRCSPRSGDLSVYWYQQSLDQGLQFLIQYYNGEERAKGNILERFSAQQFPDLHSELNLSSLELGDSALYFCASSPRGGTEAFFGQGTRLTVV.

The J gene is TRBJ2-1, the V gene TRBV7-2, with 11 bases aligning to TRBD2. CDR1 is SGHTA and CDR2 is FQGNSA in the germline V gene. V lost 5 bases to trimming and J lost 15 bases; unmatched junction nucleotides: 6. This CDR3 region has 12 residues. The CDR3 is CASSTLAGVTFF. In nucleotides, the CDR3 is TGTGCCAGCAGCACACTAGCGGGAGTGACGTTCTTC.

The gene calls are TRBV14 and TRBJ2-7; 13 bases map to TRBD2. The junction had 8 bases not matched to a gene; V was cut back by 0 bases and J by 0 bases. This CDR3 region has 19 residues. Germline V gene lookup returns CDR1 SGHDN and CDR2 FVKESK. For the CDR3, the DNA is TGTGCCAGCAGCCAAGATAGCGGGACTAGCGGGATCCGCTCCTACGAGCAGTACTTC. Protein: CASSQDSGTSGIRSYEQYF.

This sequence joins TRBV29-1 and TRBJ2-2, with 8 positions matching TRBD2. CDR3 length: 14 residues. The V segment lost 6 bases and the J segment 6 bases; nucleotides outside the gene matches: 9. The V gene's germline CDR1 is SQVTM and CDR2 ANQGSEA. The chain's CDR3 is CSVGHSGSSGELFF. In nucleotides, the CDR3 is TGCAGCGTCGGCCACAGCGGGAGTTCCGGGGAGCTGTTTTTT.

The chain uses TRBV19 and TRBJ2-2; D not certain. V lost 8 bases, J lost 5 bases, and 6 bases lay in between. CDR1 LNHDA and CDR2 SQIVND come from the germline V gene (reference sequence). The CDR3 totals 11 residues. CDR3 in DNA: TGTGCCAGTCTAGAGACCGGGGAGCTGTTTTTT. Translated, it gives CASLETGELFF.

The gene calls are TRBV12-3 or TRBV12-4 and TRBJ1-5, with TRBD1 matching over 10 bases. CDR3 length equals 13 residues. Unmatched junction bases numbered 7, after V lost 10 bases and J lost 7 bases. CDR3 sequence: CATDRGLGQPQHF. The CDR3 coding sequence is TGTGCCACAGACAGGGGGCTCGGGCAGCCCCAGCATTTT.

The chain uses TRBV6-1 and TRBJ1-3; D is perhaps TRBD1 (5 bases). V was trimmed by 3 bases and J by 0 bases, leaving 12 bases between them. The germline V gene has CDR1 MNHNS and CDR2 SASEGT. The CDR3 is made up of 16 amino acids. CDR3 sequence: CASSETTAFSGNTIYF. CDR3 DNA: TGTGCCAGCAGTGAGACGACAGCTTTCTCTGGAAACACCATATATTTT.

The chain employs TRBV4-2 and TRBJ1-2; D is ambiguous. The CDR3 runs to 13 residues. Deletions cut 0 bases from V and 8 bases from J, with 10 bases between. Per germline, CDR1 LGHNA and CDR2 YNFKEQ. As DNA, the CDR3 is TGTGCCAGCAGCCAAGAAAAAGGCGGAGGCTACACCTTC. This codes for CASSQEKGGGYTF.

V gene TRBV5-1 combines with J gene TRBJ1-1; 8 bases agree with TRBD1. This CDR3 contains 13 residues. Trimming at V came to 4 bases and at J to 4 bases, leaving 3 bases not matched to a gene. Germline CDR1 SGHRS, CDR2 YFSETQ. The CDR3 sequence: CASSEGQATEAFF. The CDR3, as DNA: TGCGCCAGCAGCGAGGGACAGGCCACTGAAGCTTTCTTT.

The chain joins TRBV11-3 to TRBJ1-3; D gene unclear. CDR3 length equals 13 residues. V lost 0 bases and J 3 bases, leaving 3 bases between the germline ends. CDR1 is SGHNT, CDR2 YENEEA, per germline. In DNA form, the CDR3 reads TGTGCCAGCAGCTTAGATCGTGGAAACACCATATATTTT. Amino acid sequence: CASSLDRGNTIYF.

CDR3 DNA sequence: TGTGCCAGCAGCGTATCAGCGGACACCTCCTACAATGAGCAGTTCTTC. It translates to CASSVSADTSYNEQFF. This chain connects TRBV9 to TRBJ2-1; D is tentatively TRBD1 or TRBD2 (5 bases each). There are 16 residues in the CDR3. Per the germline V gene, CDR1 is SGDLS and CDR2 is YYNGEE. V dropped 1 base and J dropped 0 bases, with 11 bases sitting between them. The variable domain in full, completed from reference TRBV9 and TRBJ2-1, reads DSGVTQTPKHLITATGQRVTLRCSPRSGDLSVYWYQQSLDQGLQFLIQYYNGEERAKGNILERFSAQQFPDLHSELNLSSLELGDSALYFCASSVSADTSYNEQFFGPGTRLTVL.

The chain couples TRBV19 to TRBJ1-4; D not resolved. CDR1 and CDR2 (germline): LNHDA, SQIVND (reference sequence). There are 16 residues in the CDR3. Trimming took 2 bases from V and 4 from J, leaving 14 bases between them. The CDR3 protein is CASSILGTADNEKLFF. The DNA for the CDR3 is TGTGCCAGTAGTATATTAGGAACGGCTGATAATGAAAAACTGTTTTTT.

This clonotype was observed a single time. The CDR3, as DNA: TGTGCCAGCAGCCGTGGGGCTGAAGCTTTCTTT. Protein sequence: CASSRGAEAFF. The V call is TRBV7-8, the J call TRBJ1-1; no firm D call. V lost 5 bases and J lost 6, with 7 bases in between. Germline V lookup: CDR1 SGHVS, CDR2 FQNEAQ. The CDR3 extends over 11 amino acids. The whole variable domain, filled in from reference TRBV7-8 and TRBJ1-1, reads GAGVSQSPRYKVAKRGQDVALRCDPISGHVSLFWYQQALGQGPEFLTYFQNEAQLDKSGLPSDRFFAERPEGSVSTLKIQRTQQEDSAVYLCASSRGAEAFFGQGTRLTVV.

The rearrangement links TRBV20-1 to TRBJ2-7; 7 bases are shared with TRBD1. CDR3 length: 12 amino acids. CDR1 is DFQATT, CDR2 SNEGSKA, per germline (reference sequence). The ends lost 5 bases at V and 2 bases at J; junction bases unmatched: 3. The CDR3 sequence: CSAQDRPYEQYF. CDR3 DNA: TGCAGTGCTCAGGACAGGCCCTACGAGCAGTACTTC.

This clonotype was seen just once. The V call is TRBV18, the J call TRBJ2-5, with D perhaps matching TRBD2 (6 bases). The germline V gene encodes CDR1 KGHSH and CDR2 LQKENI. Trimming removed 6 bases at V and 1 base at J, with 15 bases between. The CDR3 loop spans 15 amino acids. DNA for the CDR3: TGTGCCAGCTCTCTCTCCGTAGCGGTCCAAGAGACCCAGTACTTC. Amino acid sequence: CASSLSVAVQETQYF.

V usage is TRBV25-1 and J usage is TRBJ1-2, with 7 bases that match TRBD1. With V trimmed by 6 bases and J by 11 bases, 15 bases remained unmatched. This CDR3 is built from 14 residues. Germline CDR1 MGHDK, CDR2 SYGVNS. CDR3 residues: CASSKPGQLLSYTF. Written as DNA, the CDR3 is TGTGCCAGCAGCAAACCGGGACAGCTACTTAGTTACACCTTC.

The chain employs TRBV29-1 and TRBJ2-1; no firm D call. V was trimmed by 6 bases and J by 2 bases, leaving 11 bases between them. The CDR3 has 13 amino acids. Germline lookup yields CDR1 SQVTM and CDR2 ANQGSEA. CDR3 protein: CSVSASTYNEQFF. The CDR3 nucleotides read TGCAGCGTCTCTGCGTCGACCTACAATGAGCAGTTCTTC.

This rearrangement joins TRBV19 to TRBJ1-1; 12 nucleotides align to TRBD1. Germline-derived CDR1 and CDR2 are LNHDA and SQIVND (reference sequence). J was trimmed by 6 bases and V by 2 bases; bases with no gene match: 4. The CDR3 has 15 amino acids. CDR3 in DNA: TGTGCCAGTAGTATAATGGGACAGGGGGCCGCTGAAGCTTTCTTT. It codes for CASSIMGQGAAEAFF.